The entry that follows covers one TCR beta chain sequence. Its matching antigen is unknown. The data stem from a study of a mutant IDH1 vaccine in newly diagnosed glioma. Turning to the study itself: Across weeks 1, 3, 5, 7, 11, 15, 19 and 23, patients received a vaccination each time, eight in all. Patients got their first vaccination 4-6 weeks after radiotherapy alone, or with temozolomide cycles. Those enrolled had earlier been treated with radiotherapy, temozolomide, or both, mostly both.

The time point: week 5, during vaccination. Every vaccine dose comprised 300 ug of mutant IDH1 20-mer peptide plus topical imiquimod. In every donor, the tumor was a new WHO grade 3 or 4 IDH1-mutant, ATRX-lost astrocytoma. Assay used: immunoSEQ multiplex PCR; TCRdb lists only in-frame clones, some missing. The sample contains fewer than 35,000 clones, roughly 56% of which appear only once. This CDR3 region has 13 residues. The germline gives CDR1 LNHDA, CDR2 SQIVND (reference sequence). V was clipped by 3 bases and J by 7 bases, with 10 bases between them. This chain joins TRBV19 and TRBJ2-1; unclear D gene. The clonotype originates from a woman aged 18-29 years with glioma. Specimen: PBMCs, collected from a glioma patient whose treatment included an IDH1 peptide vaccine. The CDR3 region is CASSILTDNEQFF. In nucleotides, the CDR3 is TGTGCCAGTAGTATCCTCACTGATAATGAGCAGTTCTTC.